The rows below give T cell receptor beta chains drawn from one sample of a study of T cells in Graves' hyperthyroidism and ophthalmopathy. TCRdb re-called the multiplex PCR reads with MiXCR, one entry per CDR3 protein. This table holds about 560,000 distinct CDR3 sequences, under 60% found once. Specimen: peripheral blood or thyroid tissue (not recorded which). These TCRs come from a woman younger than 30 with Graves' hyperthyroidism. Each CDR3 is given with its conserved first and last residue. D genes are given only for firm matches. Only part of the rows carry a size: once, few, many, or a class if the clone is expanded.

D gene	V gene	J gene	clone size	CDR3 DNA	CDR3 protein
-	TRBV7-2	TRBJ1-1	-	TGTGCCAGCAGCTTAATAGAACCAGTTACCACTGAAGCTTTCTTT	CASSLIEPVTTEAFF
-	TRBV7-9	TRBJ2-2	-	TGTGCCAGCAGCTTAGAGGCAGGATCGAACACCGGGGAGCTGTTTTTT	CASSLEAGSNTGELFF
-	TRBV10-3	TRBJ2-7	few	TGTGCCAGCAGTGAAGCCGCCGGGGCAATCTACGAGCAGTACTTC	CASSEAAGAIYEQYF
TRBD1	TRBV7-9	TRBJ1-1	-	TGTGCCAGCAGCTTAGGTGACAGGGGCGAAGCTTTCTTT	CASSLGDRGEAFF
-	TRBV11-3	TRBJ2-2	few	TGTGCCAGCAGCCTAGGGGGGATGGCCGGGGAGCTGTTTTTT	CASSLGGMAGELFF
-	TRBV7-6	TRBJ2-7	-	TGTGCCAGCAGCTTAGTTGGCGGGGTGACGGACGAGCAGTACTTC	CASSLVGGVTDEQYF
-	TRBV13	TRBJ1-1	-	TGTGCCAGCAGCTTTTATTGGGAGAACACTGAAGCTTTCTTT	CASSFYWENTEAFF
-	TRBV7-2	TRBJ2-7	-	TGTGCCAGCAGCTTAGTCGTGACAGAAACCTACGAGCAGTACTTC	CASSLVVTETYEQYF
TRBD1	TRBV14	TRBJ2-7	-	TGTGCCAGCAGCCACAAGACAGGGGGTAGGAACGAGCAGTACTTC	CASSHKTGGRNEQYF
-	TRBV24-1	TRBJ2-5	-	TGTGCCACCAGTGCCCCTTCGGGGGAGTCGGGGACCCAGTACTTC	CATSAPSGESGTQYF